A selection of T cell receptor beta chains follows, all from one sample in a study of blood T cell repertoires in COVID-19. The protocol was immunoSEQ multiplex PCR, while the TCRdb copy is restricted to in-frame clones and leaves out a portion. The sample includes fewer than 200,000 clones, 87% seen only once; the top ten take roughly 1.4%. The sequenced sample consisted of peripheral blood. The source is a woman in her 50s with acute or convalescent COVID-19. Each CDR3 is given with its conserved first and last residue. Fields, in order: J gene, V gene, CDR3 protein.

>TRBJ2-7|TRBV20-1
CSARVAGGEYF
>TRBJ1-2|TRBV15
CATSRDLFGYKTRVGGYTF
>TRBJ2-2|TRBV3-1/TRBV3-2
CASSLLAGGLTGELFF
>TRBJ1-4|TRBV19
CASSIIRGQGETNEKLFF
>TRBJ1-6|TRBV4-2
CASSQSGQGTSPLHF
>TRBJ2-7|TRBV18
CASSPPGQGAHEQYF
>TRBJ2-7|TRBV30
CAWTPSPSYEQYF
>TRBJ1-4|TRBV10-3
CAISEIGQGNEKLFF
>TRBJ2-1|TRBV7-2
CASSWRQGAYNEQFF
>TRBJ2-1|TRBV29-1
CSVASLAGGINEQFF
>TRBJ2-1|TRBV19
CASRPGSNSYNEQFF
>TRBJ1-5|TRBV2
CASSIDRGSNQPQHF
>TRBJ2-7|TRBV5-4
CASSLFPRLAGSEQYF
>TRBJ2-3|TRBV25-1
CASSEVWGAGTDTQYF
>TRBJ2-3|TRBV7-2
CASSLGGGASDTQYF
>TRBJ2-3|TRBV7-2
CASSLAPGQGRTHTQYF
>TRBJ2-1|TRBV19
CASSFRDSNNEQFF
>TRBJ2-2|TRBV5-6
CASSRRGNTGELFF
>TRBJ1-4|TRBV30
CAWSPLLSATNEKLFF
>TRBJ1-1|TRBV7-2
CASSSHSAGTGAFF
>TRBJ2-7|TRBV18
CASSPPDSNRTTFYEQYF
>TRBJ2-2|TRBV11-3
CASSFPGAIGELFF
>TRBJ1-3|TRBV9
CASSPDRDGNTIYF
>TRBJ1-3|TRBV12-3/TRBV12-4
CASAQGGNTIYF
>TRBJ1-1|TRBV30
CAWSVGGVSTEAFF
>TRBJ2-2|TRBV5-1
CASSPTGQGLAGSWTGELFF
>TRBJ2-1|TRBV5-6
CASSPGLAGSEQFF
>TRBJ1-2|TRBV30
CAWRVSRGYTF
>TRBJ1-2|TRBV7-9
CASSLGGLPSYGYTF
>TRBJ1-1|TRBV10-2
CASSETSRGEAFF
>TRBJ2-4|TRBV3-1/TRBV3-2
CASSLIGQGRMDIQYF
>TRBJ2-1|TRBV5-4
CASSLDRASYNEQFF
>TRBJ2-7|TRBV27
CASRASRDSYEQYF
>TRBJ2-1|TRBV5-1
CASSWGWTSGRNEQFF
>TRBJ1-2|TRBV6-2/TRBV6-3
CASSVTTGGGYTF
>TRBJ2-3|TRBV10-1
CASSEGGTQYF
>TRBJ2-2|TRBV3-1/TRBV3-2
CASSQAWTGEYTGELFF
>TRBJ1-5|TRBV19
CASRMQGPNQPQHF
>TRBJ1-1|TRBV12-3/TRBV12-4
CASTWDTRGAFF
>TRBJ2-7|TRBV10-3
CAISPTGQGYEQYF
>TRBJ2-7|TRBV27
CASTPTAGRGVSYEQYF
>TRBJ1-1|TRBV7-2
CASSLAGTGNAFF
>TRBJ2-2|TRBV7-8
CASSLGLAGGYTGELFF
>TRBJ2-3|TRBV7-2
CASSHQYTHTDTQYF
>TRBJ1-5|TRBV6-2/TRBV6-3
CASSDGQGSQPQHF
>TRBJ1-2|TRBV29-1
CSVEVRQNYGYTF
>TRBJ2-7|TRBV18
CASSSGQGVAREQYF
>TRBJ2-3|TRBV2
CASSVANPKPGDTQYF
>TRBJ2-7|TRBV14
CASSPFPSYTYEQYF
>TRBJ1-6|TRBV27
CASRRQGNSPLHF
>TRBJ2-1|TRBV10-3
CAISESGEAYNEQFF
>TRBJ1-1|TRBV13
CASSRAYDTEAFF
>TRBJ2-1|TRBV5-4
CASSLGGPPGNEQFF
>TRBJ2-1|TRBV24-1
CATSDYDSGEQFF
>TRBJ2-3|TRBV5-1
CASSFFTGLGTDTQYF
>TRBJ2-1|TRBV27
CASSLRAGQGSVVNEQFF